Given below is one TCR beta chain in context. Its antigen is unknown. CD8 cells regarded as naive lacked CD45RO, were positively chosen for CCR7, and omitted terminally differentiated effector memory CD45RA+ cells. This record comes from a study of shared clonotypes between healthy human individuals. General study findings and limits: Relative to clonotypes present in all four donors, those not shared had lower generation probabilities.

Investigators spread the genomic DNA of each subset evenly over several immunoSEQ plates. Profiling relied on immunoSEQ multiplex PCR, and the TCRdb table lists in-frame clones only, not all of them. The data show a few million clones, about 94% seen once. The ends were cut back, 3 bases at V and 2 bases at J, with 8 bases in the middle. The length of the CDR3 is 13 residues. The V gene's germline CDR1 is ENHRY and CDR2 SYGVKD. The specimen was naive CD8+ T cells from PBMCs. This clonotype originated in a man aged 18 to 29 in good health. Some clones in this sample may be carry-over from other donors' samples. The rearrangement uses TRBV10-3 and TRBJ2-7; D is uncertain. The CDR3 spells CAISDGQTYEQYF. In DNA form, the CDR3 reads TGTGCCATCAGTGATGGGCAGACCTACGAGCAGTACTTC.